The next 21 T cell receptor beta chains were all read from a single sample in a study of blood T cell repertoires in COVID-19. Repertoires were generated with immunoSEQ multiplex PCR, while TCRdb's copy carries only in-frame clones and drops some. The repertoire holds 150,000 or so clones, with 81% as singletons. Sequencing was carried out using peripheral blood. All receptors come from a human donor in a cohort sampled during active COVID-19.

V is TRBV9 and J is TRBJ1-1; no reliable D call. CDR3 length: 13 residues. CDR1 is SGDLS and CDR2 is YYNGEE in the germline V gene. Trimming shortened V by 0 bases and J by 4 bases, and 7 bases separated the two germline ends. The CDR3 spells CASSVDPGTEAFF. The DNA for the CDR3 is TGTGCCAGCAGCGTAGACCCAGGCACTGAAGCTTTCTTT.

This sequence joins TRBV7-2 and TRBJ2-2; 9 nucleotides line up with TRBD2. CDR1 is SGHTA and CDR2 is FQGNSA in the germline V gene. Trimming at V came to 6 bases and at J to 6 bases, leaving 11 bases not matched to a gene. The CDR3 is 16 amino acids. CDR3 region: CASSSEAGGSAGELFF. For the CDR3, the DNA is TGTGCCAGCAGTTCTGAAGCGGGAGGAAGCGCCGGGGAGCTGTTTTTT.

The V call is TRBV30, the J call TRBJ2-1; possible D gene TRBD2, 5 bases. V was shortened by 6 bases and J by 9 bases, with 18 bases between the two germline ends. The length of the CDR3 is 13 residues. The germline gives CDR1 GTSNPN, CDR2 SVGIG (reference sequence). The CDR3 DNA is TGTGCCTGTAAGGAGGACCACGGTGGTGAGCAGTTCTTC. It encodes CACKEDHGGEQFF. The entire variable domain, with the rest obtained from reference TRBV30 and TRBJ2-1, is as follows: SQTIHQWPATLVQPVGSPLSLECTVEGTSNPNLYWYRQAAGRGLQLLFYSVGIGQISSEVPQNLSASRPQDRQFILSSKKLLLSDSGFYLCACKEDHGGEQFFGPGTRLTVL.

The V call is TRBV6-1, the J call TRBJ1-1; D remains ambiguous. The CDR3 runs to 15 residues. The V gene's germline CDR1 is MNHNS and CDR2 SASEGT. V dropped 0 bases and J dropped 4 bases, with 12 bases sitting between them. CDR3 nucleotides: TGTGCCAGCAGTGAAGCTGGAGGGCGGGGCACTGAAGCTTTCTTT. It translates to CASSEAGGRGTEAFF.

This clone appeared a single time. DNA for the CDR3: TGTGCCAGCAGCGCCATGACAGGGACTAATGAAAAACTGTTTTTT. It encodes CASSAMTGTNEKLFF. The chain joins TRBV6-5 to TRBJ1-4; 7 bases align to TRBD1. Germline trimming cut 6 bases from V and 2 bases from J; bases unmatched to any gene: 6. The CDR3 is 15 amino acids. The germline V gene has CDR1 MNHEY and CDR2 SVGAGI.

A single count supports this clone. The chain couples TRBV27 to TRBJ2-3; tentative D call: TRBD2 (6 bases). Germline V gene sequence: CDR1 MNHEY, CDR2 SMNVEV (reference sequence). Trimming pared 3 bases from V and 2 bases from J, leaving 15 bases between. There are 16 residues in the CDR3. Here the CDR3 reads CASSLGGGPTTDTQYF. In nucleotides, the CDR3 is TGTGCCAGCAGTTTGGGGGGAGGACCAACCACAGATACGCAGTATTTT.

Only one count was recorded for this clone. The rearrangement joins TRBV5-8 to TRBJ2-7; 10 positions agree with TRBD1. The CDR3 covers 16 residues. The V segment lost 5 bases and the J segment 3 bases; nucleotides outside the gene matches: 11. Germline CDR1 and CDR2: SGHTS and YDEGEE. In nucleotides, the CDR3 is TGTGCCAGCAGGAAGGACGGGACAGGGGTTCTCTACGAGCAGTACTTC. Translating it yields CASRKDGTGVLYEQYF.

J is TRBJ1-2 and V is TRBV9; maybe TRBD1 (6 bases). The V gene's germline CDR1 is SGDLS and CDR2 YYNGEE. The CDR3 totals 12 residues. V dropped 3 bases and J dropped 8 bases, with 11 bases sitting between them. The CDR3 DNA reads as TGTGCCAGCAGCGGGACAGTCCGAGGCTACACCTTC. It specifies CASSGTVRGYTF.

The CDR3 DNA sequence: TGTGCCAGCAGTGAAGAAGGGGGCGCCGGCACTGAAGCTTTCTTT. Amino acids: CASSEEGGAGTEAFF. The rearrangement uses TRBV6-1 and TRBJ1-1; TRBD1 matches at 7 bases. Germline lookup yields CDR1 MNHNS and CDR2 SASEGT. Trimming at V came to 1 base and at J to 4 bases, leaving 6 bases not matched to a gene. CDR3 length equals 15 residues.

This chain links TRBV30 with TRBJ1-4; no clear D gene. CDR1 is GTSNPN and CDR2 is SVGIG in the germline V gene (reference sequence). V lost 4 bases to trimming and J lost 8 bases, with 14 bases between them. This CDR3 has 13 residues. As DNA, the CDR3 is TGTGCCTGGACTAGGCGAGGGCAAGAAAAACTGTTTTTT. Encoded protein: CAWTRRGQEKLFF.

The gene calls are TRBV27 and TRBJ2-7, with D tentatively TRBD1 (7 bases). V lost 0 bases, J lost 5 bases, and 14 bases lay in between. The germline gives CDR1 MNHEY, CDR2 SMNVEV (reference sequence). The CDR3 extends over 15 amino acids. The CDR3 loop reads CASSLSPGGRHEQYF. CDR3 in DNA: TGTGCCAGCAGTTTATCACCAGGGGGGCGACACGAGCAGTACTTC.

V usage is TRBV5-4 and J usage is TRBJ2-7; 7 nucleotides align to TRBD1. The CDR3 length is 15 residues. Per germline, CDR1 SGHNT and CDR2 YYREEE (reference sequence). V lost 4 bases and J lost 5; bases outside the gene matches: 12. The CDR3 bases are TGTGCCAGCAGCCCACGAGGTCGGACAGGAGACGAGCAGTACTTC. Amino acid sequence: CASSPRGRTGDEQYF.

The genes are TRBV20-1 and TRBJ1-4; D is undetermined. Germline CDR1 reads DFQATT; CDR2 reads SNEGSKA (reference sequence). The CDR3 has 11 amino acids. The ends were cut back, 5 bases at V and 8 bases at J, with 9 bases in the middle. The DNA of the CDR3 is TGCAGTGCTGCTCCGGGAGAAAAACTGTTTTTT. This codes for CSAAPGEKLFF.

This clone was detected only a few times. This CDR3 reads CASSPFPGLADNEQFF. The CDR3 DNA is TGTGCCAGCAGCCCCTTCCCGGGACTAGCGGACAATGAGCAGTTCTTC. The genes are TRBV5-6 and TRBJ2-1, with TRBD2 matching 11 bases. The V and J ends lost 4 bases and 5 bases, in that order; junction bases with no gene match: 8. Per germline, CDR1 SGHDT and CDR2 YYEEEE. The length of the CDR3 is 16 residues.

The rearrangement joins TRBV6-5 to TRBJ2-7, with TRBD1 matching over 9 bases. This CDR3 is 15 amino acids long. CDR1 MNHEY and CDR2 SVGAGI come from the germline V gene. V gave up 6 bases and J gave up 6 bases; unmatched junction bases: 12. The CDR3 spells CASSLDRGHRGEQYF. The CDR3, as DNA: TGTGCCAGCAGCCTGGACAGGGGTCACCGGGGCGAGCAGTACTTC.

This clone was seen only a few times. The chain couples TRBV29-1 to TRBJ2-5, with a possible D match to TRBD2 (5 bases). V gave up 3 bases and J gave up 0 bases, with 8 bases separating them. CDR1 is SQVTM and CDR2 is ANQGSEA in the germline V gene. The CDR3 has 13 residues. The CDR3 coding sequence is TGCAGCGTTGAGGGAGCGGACCAAGAGACCCAGTACTTC. Protein: CSVEGADQETQYF.

J is TRBJ1-2 and V is TRBV7-2; the match to TRBD1 covers 11 bases. With V trimmed by 5 bases and J by 8 bases, 10 bases remained unmatched. CDR1 SGHTA and CDR2 FQGNSA come from the germline V gene. This CDR3 has 15 amino acids. The CDR3 is CASSLTGTGGYGYTF. As DNA, the CDR3 is TGTGCCAGCAGCCTAACCGGGACAGGGGGTTACGGCTACACCTTC.

This clone was recorded only once. The chain recombines TRBV6-5 with TRBJ2-7, with TRBD1 matching over 11 bases. Germline values: CDR1 MNHEY, CDR2 SVGAGI. CDR3 length: 15 residues. Germline trimming cut 6 bases from V and 3 bases from J; bases unmatched to any gene: 7. The CDR3 spells CASSGGTGGGYEQYF. DNA of the CDR3: TGTGCCAGCAGCGGAGGGACAGGGGGAGGCTACGAGCAGTACTTC.

This sequence joins TRBV9 and TRBJ2-3; 11 nucleotides agree with TRBD2. Germline V CDR1 and CDR2: SGDLS, YYNGEE. This CDR3 is built from 17 residues. V trimming: 3 bases; J trimming: 2 bases; junction bases outside the gene matches: 8. The CDR3: CASSASSGGTYTDTQYF. CDR3 sequence (DNA): TGTGCCAGCAGCGCCTCTAGCGGGGGGACCTACACAGATACGCAGTATTTT.

V is TRBV11-2 and J is TRBJ2-2; TRBD2 agrees at 12 bases. V was pared by 4 bases and J by 3 bases, with 12 bases of the junction left unmatched. The CDR3 runs to 19 residues. Germline assignment: CDR1 SGHAT and CDR2 FQNNGV. For the CDR3, the DNA is TGTGCCAGCAGCTCCTCACGTCTAGCGGGAGGGGCGGACACCGGGGAGCTGTTTTTT. It yields the protein CASSSSRLAGGADTGELFF.

The CDR3 loop is CACTPGGALSYNEQFF. In nucleotides, the CDR3 is TGTGCCTGCACGCCCGGGGGTGCTCTTTCCTACAATGAGCAGTTCTTC. V is TRBV30 and J is TRBJ2-1; D is perhaps TRBD2 (6 bases). CDR1 GTSNPN and CDR2 SVGIG come from the germline V gene (reference sequence). This CDR3 spans 16 amino acids. Trimming cost V 6 bases and J 1 base, with 19 bases left between them.